What follows describes a single T cell receptor (beta chain). The data originate from a study of blood T cell repertoires in COVID-19. Study-level information: Sites in the United States, Italy and Spain provided acute and convalescent COVID-19 samples.

The CDR3 consists of 16 residues. J was trimmed by 3 bases and V by 2 bases; bases with no gene match: 6. Per germline, CDR1 KGHDR and CDR2 SFDVKD. Only in-frame clones appear in the TCRdb table, and some are missing; sequencing was by immunoSEQ multiplex PCR. This repertoire shows 310,000 or so clones, roughly 83% found once; its top ten account for 1.5% to 2%. This sequence originates from a woman in her fifties or sixties with acute or convalescent COVID-19. The sequencing input was peripheral blood. The chain carries TRBV24-1 and TRBJ1-2; 9 bases map to TRBD1. CDR3 in amino acids: CATSDSGTGQYYGYTF. The CDR3 region has the DNA TGTGCCACCAGTGATTCAGGGACAGGGCAGTACTATGGCTACACCTTC.